This is a list of T cell receptor beta chains from one sample in a study of blood T cells in healthy people across ages. TCRdb recomputed calls from the 5' RACE reads with MiXCR, one row per CDR3 protein. The sample consists of about 1.1 million distinct CDR3 sequences, 35% to 45% of them appearing once. The sequencing sample was made of blood. All receptors derive from a man between 18 and 29 years old in good health. Both conserved end residues are part of each CDR3. D genes are given only for firm matches. Clone size is stated in some rows and not others, as once, few, many or a class when expanded.

v_gene	d_gene	len	abundance	j_gene	CDR3nt	CDR3aa
TRBV25-1	.	13	few	TRBJ2-5	TGTGCCAGCAGTGTCCTAGACGGAGAGACCCAGTACTTC	CASSVLDGETQYF
TRBV12-3/TRBV12-4	.	15	.	TRBJ2-1	TGTGCCAGCAGACGGATCGGTCTCTCCTACAATGAGCAGTTCTTC	CASRRIGLSYNEQFF
TRBV15	.	18	.	TRBJ2-2	TGTGCCACCAGCAGAGAAGTTTTCGGTGCGATCGACACCGGGGAGCTGTTTTTT	CATSREVFGAIDTGELFF
TRBV5-1	TRBD2	15	.	TRBJ2-7	TGCGCCAGCAAAACCGGGACTAGTTTCTACAATGAGCAGTACTTC	CASKTGTSFYNEQYF
TRBV28	TRBD1	15	.	TRBJ1-3	TGTGCCAGCAGTTTGGCAGGGGGCTCTGGAAGCACCATATATTTT	CASSLAGGSGSTIYF
TRBV20-1	.	13	.	TRBJ2-7	TGCAGTGCTAGGCCCCGGACAGCCTACGAGCAGTACTTC	CSARPRTAYEQYF
TRBV12-3/TRBV12-4	TRBD1	15	.	TRBJ1-2	TGTGCCAGCAGTTCCCGAACAGGGGGGCTTGATGGCTACACCTTC	CASSSRTGGLDGYTF
TRBV5-6	.	14	few	TRBJ1-5	TGTGCCAGCAGCTTGTGGCCAGGGAATCAGCCCCAGCATTTT	CASSLWPGNQPQHF
TRBV9	.	15	many	TRBJ2-1	TGTGCCAGCACCGAACGGGACGGAATCTACAATGAGCAGTTCTTC	CASTERDGIYNEQFF
TRBV20-1	TRBD1	15	.	TRBJ2-3	TGCAGTGCTAGAGAGCCACAGGGGCTCACAGATACGCAGTATTTT	CSAREPQGLTDTQYF
TRBV4-2	TRBD1	15	few	TRBJ1-2	TGTGCCAGCAGCCTGGAGGGGGCCACTAACTATGGCTACACCTTC	CASSLEGATNYGYTF
TRBV12-3/TRBV12-4	.	15	.	TRBJ1-1	TGTGCCAGCAGTCCTAAGCGGGGTGATGAGAGTGAAGCTTTCTTT	CASSPKRGDESEAFF
TRBV28	.	15	.	TRBJ1-6	TGTGCCAGCCTCCCGGGGCCGGACCGGAATTCACCCCTCCACTTT	CASLPGPDRNSPLHF
TRBV11-1	.	14	.	TRBJ2-7	TGTGCCAGTAACCCCGGGGCTAGTTCCTACGAGCAGTACTTC	CASNPGASSYEQYF
TRBV11-1	TRBD1	17	.	TRBJ2-2	TGTGCCAGCAGCCCTAGACCCGGGACAGGGGCCACCGGGGAGCTGTTTTTT	CASSPRPGTGATGELFF
TRBV27	.	13	.	TRBJ1-2	TGTGCCAGCGCCCCCCCCGGACGGAATGGCTACACCTTC	CASAPPGRNGYTF
TRBV7-8	.	14	.	TRBJ2-1	TGTGCCAGCAGCTTAGTCGGAGGGGTCGAGACCCAGTTCTTC	CASSLVGGVETQFF
TRBV2	TRBD2	17	few	TRBJ2-3	TGTGCCAGCAGTGAAGGTATTAGCGGGTATAGCACAGATACGCAGTATTTT	CASSEGISGYSTDTQYF
TRBV2	TRBD1	15	few	TRBJ2-5	TGTGCCAGCAGTGAATTGACAGGGCTTAGAGAGACCCAGTACTTC	CASSELTGLRETQYF
TRBV7-3	TRBD2	14	.	TRBJ2-1	TGTGCCAGCAGCGCCACTAGCGGGTACAATGAGCAGTTCTTC	CASSATSGYNEQFF
TRBV4-2	.	14	.	TRBJ1-2	TGTGCCAGCAGCCACGAGGACGGGCGCTATGGCTACACCTTC	CASSHEDGRYGYTF
TRBV20-1	.	15	.	TRBJ2-5	TGCAGTGCTAGAGTTGGTTCGACTTCTCTTGAGACCCAGTACTTC	CSARVGSTSLETQYF
TRBV20-1	TRBD1	14	many	TRBJ2-1	TGCAGTGCTAGTTCCCCGACAGGGCTGGCTGAGCAGTTCTTC	CSASSPTGLAEQFF
TRBV28	.	15	few	TRBJ2-3	TGTGCCAGCAGTTCCCCAGGGAGAGGTCCAGATACGCAGTATTTT	CASSSPGRGPDTQYF
TRBV2	TRBD1	15	.	TRBJ1-2	TGTGCCAGCAGTGGGGGGACAGCAGAACCCTATGGCTACACCTTC	CASSGGTAEPYGYTF
TRBV10-3	TRBD2	14	.	TRBJ2-1	TGTGCCATCAGGGTAGCGGGGGGTGACAATGAGCAGTTCTTC	CAIRVAGGDNEQFF
TRBV6-5	.	18	.	TRBJ1-4	TGTGCCAGCAGTTACTCGAAGGGAGTGCGCCGGACTAATGAAAAACTGTTTTTT	CASSYSKGVRRTNEKLFF
TRBV2	.	14	many	TRBJ1-5	TGTGCCAGCAGCTCTGGCCAGGGGAGTCAGCCCCAGCATTTT	CASSSGQGSQPQHF
TRBV7-8	TRBD1	16	.	TRBJ2-1	TGTGCCAGCAGCTCGGGGACAGGGAAAACCTACAATGAGCAGTTCTTC	CASSSGTGKTYNEQFF
TRBV20-1	.	17	few	TRBJ2-3	TGCAGTGCTAGACCTCGTTTCGCTAACCCTGTCACGGATACGCAGTATTTT	CSARPRFANPVTDTQYF
TRBV25-1	.	14	.	TRBJ1-6	TGTGCCAGCAGTGAGTTAGGGATTTGGTCACCCCTCCACTTT	CASSELGIWSPLHF
TRBV7-9	.	13	few	TRBJ1-2	TGTGCCAGCAGCTTACCCGCGAACTATGGCTACACCTTC	CASSLPANYGYTF
TRBV13	TRBD2	15	few	TRBJ2-7	TGTGCCAGCAGCTTAGTTAGCGGGGGTAACGACGAGCAGTACTTC	CASSLVSGGNDEQYF
TRBV4-1	TRBD2	16	.	TRBJ2-1	TGCGCCAGCAGCCAAGAAGTAAGCGGGGCCTACAATGAGCAGTTCTTC	CASSQEVSGAYNEQFF
TRBV2	.	12	.	TRBJ1-2	TGTGCCAGCAGTGAAAATAACTATGGCTACACCTTC	CASSENNYGYTF
TRBV29-1	TRBD1	15	few	TRBJ2-5	TGCAGCGTTGATACCTATCAGGGGGCGTGGGAGACCCAGTACTTC	CSVDTYQGAWETQYF
TRBV12-5	TRBD1	15	once	TRBJ2-1	TGTGCTAGTGGTCAAGGGGGCAATTACGTGAATGAGCAGTTCTTC	CASGQGGNYVNEQFF
TRBV7-3	TRBD1	16	.	TRBJ1-1	TGTGCCAGCAGCTTAAGGGACAGGGGAAGGGTACCTGAAGCTTTCTTT	CASSLRDRGRVPEAFF
TRBV20-1	TRBD1	14	few	TRBJ1-5	TGCAGTGCTAGGAGGACAGGGGAAAATCAGCCCCAGCATTTT	CSARRTGENQPQHF
TRBV5-1	TRBD1	15	few	TRBJ2-1	TGCACCAGCAGCTCGGACAGGGGGTGGTACAATGAGCAGTTCTTC	CTSSSDRGWYNEQFF
TRBV5-4	.	14	few	TRBJ1-4	TGTGCCAGCAGCACCAGGGGTCTAGTAGAAAAACTGTTTTTT	CASSTRGLVEKLFF
TRBV7-9	.	13	.	TRBJ2-3	TGTGCCAGCCCCCGGGACAACACAGATACGCAGTATTTT	CASPRDNTDTQYF
TRBV7-2	.	14	many	TRBJ1-6	TGTGCCAGCAGCCACGGACAGTCCAATTCACCCCTCCACTTT	CASSHGQSNSPLHF